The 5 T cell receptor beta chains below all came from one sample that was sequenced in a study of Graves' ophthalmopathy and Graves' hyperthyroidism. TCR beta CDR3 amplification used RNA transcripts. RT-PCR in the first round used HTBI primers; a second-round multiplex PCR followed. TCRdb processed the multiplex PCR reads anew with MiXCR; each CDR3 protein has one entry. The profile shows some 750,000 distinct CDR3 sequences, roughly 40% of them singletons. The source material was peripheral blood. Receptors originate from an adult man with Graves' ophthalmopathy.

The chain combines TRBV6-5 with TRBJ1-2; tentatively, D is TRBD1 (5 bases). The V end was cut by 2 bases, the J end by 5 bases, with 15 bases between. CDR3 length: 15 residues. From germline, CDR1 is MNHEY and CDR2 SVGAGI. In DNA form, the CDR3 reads TGTGCCAGCAGTTACGCGCAGGGTCTTAGATATGGCTACACCTTC. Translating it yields CASSYAQGLRYGYTF.

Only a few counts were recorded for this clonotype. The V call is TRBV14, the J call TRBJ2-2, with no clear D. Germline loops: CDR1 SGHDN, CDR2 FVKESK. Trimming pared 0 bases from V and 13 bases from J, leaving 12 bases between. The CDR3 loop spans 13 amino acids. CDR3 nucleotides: TGTGCCAGCAGCCAAGATGGGGAATCAGGGCTGTTTTTT. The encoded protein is CASSQDGESGLFF.

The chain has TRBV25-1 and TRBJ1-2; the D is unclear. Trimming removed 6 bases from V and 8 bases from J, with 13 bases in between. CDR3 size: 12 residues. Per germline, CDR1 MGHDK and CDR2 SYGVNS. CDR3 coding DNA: TGTGCCAGCAGAGCCGGGCCGCCCGGCTACACCTTC. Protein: CASRAGPPGYTF.

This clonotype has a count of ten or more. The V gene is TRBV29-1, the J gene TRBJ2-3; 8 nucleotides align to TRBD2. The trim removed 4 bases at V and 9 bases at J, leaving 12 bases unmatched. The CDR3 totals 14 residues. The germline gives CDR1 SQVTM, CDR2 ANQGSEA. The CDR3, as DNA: TGCAGCGTTGCATCGGGGACTAGTGGTGGAACGCAGTATTTT. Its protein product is CSVASGTSGGTQYF.

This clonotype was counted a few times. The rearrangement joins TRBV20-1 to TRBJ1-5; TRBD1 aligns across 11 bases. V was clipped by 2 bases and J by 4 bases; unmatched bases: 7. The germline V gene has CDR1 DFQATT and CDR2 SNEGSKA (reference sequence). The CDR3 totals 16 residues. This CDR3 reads CSARRGTGGGNQPQHF. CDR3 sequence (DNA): TGCAGTGCTAGACGGGGGACAGGGGGGGGGAATCAGCCCCAGCATTTT.